The 8 T cell receptor beta chains below come from one sample, sequenced in a study of post-analysis software for immune sequencing data. General study findings and limits: Included in a set of five TRBV segments more frequent in patients than controls were TRBV5-6, TRBV5-1 and TRBV20-1.

These receptors are not linked to any known antigen. TCR beta libraries were prepared from cDNA with unique molecular identifiers. One entry per CDR3 protein results from TCRdb running MiXCR on the PCR reads. The table lists about half a million distinct CDR3 sequences, 45% of them singletons. The sample was blood. The receptor set was obtained from a girl between 10 and 17 years old with multiple sclerosis.

J is TRBJ2-3 and V is TRBV7-2, with D perhaps assigned TRBD1 or TRBD2 (5 bases each). Germline V gene data show CDR1 as SGHTA and CDR2 as FQGNSA. The CDR3 extends over 13 amino acids. V lost 5 bases and J lost 6, with 12 bases in between. CDR3 sequence reads: CASSLQGEDTQYF. The DNA for the CDR3 is TGTGCCAGCAGCCTCCAGGGAGAGGATACGCAGTATTTT. Full variable domain (rest looked up from reference TRBV7-2 and TRBJ2-3): GAGVSQSPSNKVTEKGKDVELRCDPISGHTALYWYRQSLGQGLEFLIYFQGNSAPDKSGLPSDRFSAERTGGSVSTLTIQRTQQEDSAVYLCASSLQGEDTQYFGPGTRLTVL.

J is TRBJ1-1 and V is TRBV2; a possible D gene is TRBD1 (5 bases). The ends were cut back, 9 bases at V and 1 base at J, with 15 bases in the middle. The CDR3 spans 14 residues. CDR1 is SNHLY and CDR2 is FYNNEI in the germline V gene. CDR3 sequence: CASPKPGANTEAFF. CDR3 bases: TGTGCCAGTCCAAAGCCCGGGGCGAACACTGAAGCTTTCTTT.

J is TRBJ2-1 and V is TRBV20-1; TRBD2 matches at 7 bases. CDR1 DFQATT and CDR2 SNEGSKA come from the germline V gene (reference sequence). This CDR3 region has 14 residues. V lost 3 bases and J lost 11; bases outside the gene matches: 13. CDR3 residues: CSASPGLAVNQQFF. In nucleotides, the CDR3 is TGCAGTGCTAGTCCGGGGCTAGCGGTTAATCAGCAGTTCTTC.

In this sample, this clonotype turned up a few times. The genes are TRBV10-3 and TRBJ2-3, with D possibly TRBD2 on 5 matching bases. The CDR3 contains 13 residues. From germline, CDR1 is ENHRY and CDR2 SYGVKD. The CDR3 loop reads CAVAADYTDTQYF. Written as DNA, the CDR3 is TGTGCTGTGGCGGCAGACTACACAGATACGCAGTATTTT.

This clonotype was counted a few times. The chain employs TRBV6-5 and TRBJ1-2; 7 nucleotides match TRBD1. CDR3 length: 12 residues. Germline CDR1 reads MNHEY; CDR2 reads SVGAGI. After removal of 6 bases from V and 9 bases from J, the junction contained 7 bases not matched to a gene. This CDR3 is CASRVGQERYTF. As DNA, the CDR3 is TGTGCCAGCAGGGTCGGACAGGAGCGCTACACCTTC.

This clonotype occurred a few times. This chain connects TRBV4-1 to TRBJ2-7, with D perhaps assigned TRBD1 or TRBD2 (5 bases each). Germline values: CDR1 MGHRA, CDR2 YSYEKL. V was clipped by 3 bases and J by 3 bases, with 15 bases between them. This CDR3 comprises 15 residues. The CDR3, as DNA: TGCGCCAGCAGCCAGGCCGGGACCCCTCTCTACGAGCAGTACTTC. Its translation: CASSQAGTPLYEQYF.

This clonotype has just a few counts. The chain is built from TRBV5-1 and TRBJ1-1; TRBD1 aligns across 7 bases. Germline CDR1 is SGHRS and CDR2 is YFSETQ. The CDR3 runs to 16 residues. V lost 4 bases to trimming and J lost 1 base; unmatched junction nucleotides: 10. The CDR3 loop reads CASSKKRQGGNTEAFF. The CDR3 nucleotides read TGCGCCAGCAGCAAAAAAAGACAGGGAGGGAACACTGAAGCTTTCTTT.

Note on this clonotype: A much larger clonotype is one base distant, so this may be a read error. The chain is built from TRBV4-1 and TRBJ2-1, with 8 bases fitting TRBD2. Germline lookup yields CDR1 MGHRA and CDR2 YSYEKL. The ends lost 2 bases at V and 8 bases at J; junction bases unmatched: 8. CDR3 length: 15 amino acids. The CDR3 nucleotides read TGCGCCAGCAGCCAATTACTGCGGGAGGTCGATGAGCAGTTCTTC. Protein: CASSQLLREVDEQFF.